This is a list of T cell receptor beta chains from one sample in a study of T cell repertoires in cytomegalovirus infection. TCRdb itself ran the reads through MiXCR, one entry per CDR3 protein. The table includes roughly 340,000 distinct CDR3 sequences, 25% to 35% detected once. Their antigens are not known. The material was cultured PBMCs, obtained from culture after CMV antigen stimulation. Receptor source: a human donor in good health (CMV status not recorded). Some clones in this sample may be carry-over from other donors' samples. Both conserved end residues are part of each CDR3. A D gene is named only where the DNA matches it firmly. The listing skips clone size in some rows; elsewhere it reads once, few, many or a size class.

TRBV6-6	14	.	TRBD2	TRBJ2-3	TGTGCCAGCAGGATAGCGGGAGTGGTAGATACGCAGTATTTT	CASRIAGVVDTQYF
TRBV19	13	once	.	TRBJ1-2	TGTGCCAGTAGTTCCGGGACCCGCCACGGCTACACCTTC	CASSSGTRHGYTF
TRBV6-1	15	few	.	TRBJ2-5	TGTGCCAGCAGTGAAGTGGCAGACCCCCAAGAGACCCAGTACTTC	CASSEVADPQETQYF
TRBV20-1	16	.	.	TRBJ2-1	TGCAGTGCTAGAGTATCGGGACCAGACCTCTCCAATGAGCAGTTCTTC	CSARVSGPDLSNEQFF
TRBV15	14	.	TRBD1	TRBJ2-5	TGTGCCACCAGCAAGGGACAGGGTGGGGTGGACCAGTACTTC	CATSKGQGGVDQYF
TRBV6-1	12	.	.	TRBJ1-6	TGTGCCAGCAGCCTCCCAGCTTCACCCCTCCACTTT	CASSLPASPLHF
TRBV7-9	13	few	.	TRBJ2-1	TGTGCCAGCAGCCCCCGGGAGAACAATGAGCAGTTCTTC	CASSPRENNEQFF
TRBV7-6	17	many	.	TRBJ2-6	TGTGCCAGCAGCTTAAATGAGGAACGTTCTGGGGCCAACGTCCTGACTTTC	CASSLNEERSGANVLTF
TRBV7-2	19	many	TRBD2	TRBJ2-7	TGTGCCAGCAGCCTTACCGGAACACTAGCGGGAGGGCCGGTCTACGAGCAGTACTTC	CASSLTGTLAGGPVYEQYF
TRBV24-1	14	few	TRBD2	TRBJ2-3	TGTGCCACCAGTGAACGACTAGCTGACGATACGCAGTATTTT	CATSERLADDTQYF
TRBV12-3/TRBV12-4	13	few	TRBD1	TRBJ2-5	TGTGCCAGCAGCAGGGGGATCCAAGAGACCCAGTACTTC	CASSRGIQETQYF
TRBV25-1	15	many	TRBD1	TRBJ2-3	TGTGCCAGCAGTGTGGACAGGGGGTTGGGAGATACGCAGTATTTT	CASSVDRGLGDTQYF
TRBV7-9	14	few	.	TRBJ1-2	TGTGCCAGCAGCTTACAGACAGATAACTATGGCTACACCTTC	CASSLQTDNYGYTF
TRBV29-1	12	.	.	TRBJ2-5	TGCAGCGTCCTAGACGGAGAAGAGACCCAGTACTTC	CSVLDGEETQYF
TRBV19	13	few	.	TRBJ1-1	TGTGCCAGTAGTATTTTCCTCAACACTGAAGCTTTCTTT	CASSIFLNTEAFF
TRBV7-6	14	many	.	TRBJ1-1	TGTGCCAGCAGCTTAGAACAGGGAGGCACTGAAGCTTTCTTT	CASSLEQGGTEAFF
TRBV23-1	16	.	.	TRBJ1-5	TGCGCCAGCAGTCAAAGGAGACGGTTTAGCAATCAGCCCCAGCATTTT	CASSQRRRFSNQPQHF
TRBV6-1	15	few	.	TRBJ1-1	TGTGCCAGCAGGACCAGGACAGCGATGAACACTGAAGCTTTCTTT	CASRTRTAMNTEAFF
TRBV28	15	.	TRBD2	TRBJ2-7	TGTGCCAGCAGCCTTAGCGGGAGTAGCTCCTACGAGCAGTACTTC	CASSLSGSSSYEQYF
TRBV2	13	.	.	TRBJ2-3	TGTGCCGTTCCCCCCGGACCCACAGATACGCAGTATTTT	CAVPPGPTDTQYF
TRBV7-8	12	.	.	TRBJ1-1	TGTGCCAGCAGCACAACCCCGACTGAAGCTTTCTTT	CASSTTPTEAFF
TRBV4-2	14	many	.	TRBJ1-3	TGTGCCAGCAGCCCCAGTCGCTCTGGAAACACCATATATTTT	CASSPSRSGNTIYF
TRBV20-1	14	few	TRBD1	TRBJ1-2	TGCAGTGCTAAGGGACAGCGCTCTAACTATGGCTACACCTTC	CSAKGQRSNYGYTF
TRBV6-1	16	few	.	TRBJ1-1	TGTGCCAGCAGTGCCCCCTCCGGGGGTGTGAACACTGAAGCTTTCTTT	CASSAPSGGVNTEAFF
TRBV7-6	17	few	.	TRBJ2-2	TGTGCCAGCAGCTTACTAGGGGGGGAAGGGGACACCGGGGAGCTGTTTTTT	CASSLLGGEGDTGELFF
TRBV12-3/TRBV12-4	12	.	.	TRBJ2-7	TGTGCCAGCAGTATATACGCGTACGAGCAGTACTTC	CASSIYAYEQYF
TRBV7-2	14	.	TRBD1	TRBJ2-7	TGTGCCAGCAGCTTATGGGACAGAGTCCACGAGCAGTACTTC	CASSLWDRVHEQYF
TRBV7-8	20	few	TRBD2	TRBJ2-3	TGTGCCAGCAGGGGGGGAACCCCTGGGGGACTAGCGGCACCAACAGATACGCAGTATTTT	CASRGGTPGGLAAPTDTQYF
TRBV7-3	15	.	.	TRBJ2-5	TGTGCCAGCAGCTTAATGGCGGGGGCCCAAGAGACCCAGTACTTC	CASSLMAGAQETQYF
TRBV19	14	.	.	TRBJ2-3	TGTGCCAGTAGTATCTTAATGGGCACAGATACGCAGTATTTT	CASSILMGTDTQYF
TRBV5-1	16	few	TRBD1	TRBJ1-1	TGCGCCAGCAGCTTTAGGACAGGGGCAACCAACACTGAAGCTTTCTTT	CASSFRTGATNTEAFF
TRBV28	17	many	TRBD1	TRBJ1-5	TGTGCCAGCAGGGGACAGACTCCTCACTATAGCAATCAGCCCCAGCATTTT	CASRGQTPHYSNQPQHF
TRBV7-2	15	.	TRBD1	TRBJ2-7	TGTGCCAGCAGCACCGCCGGACAGGGCTCCTACGAGCAGTACTTC	CASSTAGQGSYEQYF
TRBV7-2	15	many	TRBD2	TRBJ2-3	TGTGCTACCACAACGGCTAGCGGGAGTGCGTATACGCAGTATTTT	CATTTASGSAYTQYF
TRBV19	15	.	TRBD1	TRBJ2-1	TGTGCCAGTAGTATAATCCGGGACAGAGACAATGAGCAGTTCTTC	CASSIIRDRDNEQFF
TRBV28	15	.	TRBD1	TRBJ1-5	TGTGCCAGCATCCTCGGACAGGGTAGCAATCAGCCCCAGCATTTT	CASILGQGSNQPQHF
TRBV19	12	.	TRBD1	TRBJ1-1	TGTGCCAGTAGGCCAGGGGGCACTGAAGCTTTCTTT	CASRPGGTEAFF
TRBV20-1	13	.	.	TRBJ2-7	TGCAGTGCTAGAGGGGGCGAGTCCTACGAGCAGTACTTC	CSARGGESYEQYF
TRBV2	14	.	.	TRBJ1-3	TGTGCCATCGAGGGGGATATCTCTGGAAACACCATATATTTT	CAIEGDISGNTIYF
TRBV20-1	15	.	TRBD2	TRBJ2-5	TGCAGTGCCCCTTCCGGGACTAGCGGCCAAGAGACCCAGTACTTC	CSAPSGTSGQETQYF
TRBV12-3/TRBV12-4	18	few	TRBD2	TRBJ2-3	TGTGCCAGCAGTTTAGGGTCCCTAGCGGGGCTAAGCACAGATACGCAGTATTTT	CASSLGSLAGLSTDTQYF
TRBV7-3	14	few	TRBD1	TRBJ1-1	TGTGCCAGCAGTAGGGACAGGGTGGATACTGAAGCTTTCTTT	CASSRDRVDTEAFF
TRBV20-1	15	.	.	TRBJ2-3	TGCAGTGCTAGAGGCGAGGGCGGACGCACAGATACGCAGTATTTT	CSARGEGGRTDTQYF
TRBV6-1	15	few	.	TRBJ2-1	TGTGCCAGCAGTGAAAGGGAGAGCTCCTACAATGAGCAGTTCTTC	CASSERESSYNEQFF
TRBV2	11	few	.	TRBJ2-3	TGTGCCAGCAGTGTAGCAGATACGCAGTATTTT	CASSVADTQYF
TRBV9	13	.	.	TRBJ2-3	TGTGCCAGCAGCGTCGGGGGCTCAGATACGCAGTATTTT	CASSVGGSDTQYF
TRBV6-6	16	.	.	TRBJ2-5	TGTGCCAGCAGTTACGGGGGCAGGGGGGATTTGGAGACCCAGTACTTC	CASSYGGRGDLETQYF
TRBV10-3	15	.	TRBD1	TRBJ1-2	TGTGCCATCCAATCGCCGGGACAGGGGGTGGGTGGCTACACCTTC	CAIQSPGQGVGGYTF
TRBV5-4	16	few	TRBD1	TRBJ2-1	TGTGCCAGCAGTACTAAGACAGGGAGCTCCTACAATGAGCAGTTCTTC	CASSTKTGSSYNEQFF